These 5 T cell receptor beta chains originate from one sample sequenced in a study of blood T cell repertoires in COVID-19. The repertoire was sequenced with immunoSEQ multiplex PCR; TCRdb's copy has only in-frame clones and lacks some. In the table there are over 150,000 clones, 75% to 90% of which are singletons. The sequencing sample was made of peripheral blood. Receptor source: a woman aged 55-75 years with acute or convalescent COVID-19.

This rearrangement joins TRBV19 to TRBJ2-7; tentative D call: TRBD2 (6 bases). CDR1 is LNHDA and CDR2 is SQIVND in the germline V gene (reference sequence). The CDR3 covers 14 residues. V lost 3 bases and J 2 bases, leaving 11 bases between the germline ends. CDR3 sequence (DNA): TGTGCCAGTAGTATGGCTTCGGGGGCCTACGAGCAGTACTTC. Its translation: CASSMASGAYEQYF.

The chain joins TRBV7-2 to TRBJ2-5; 8 bases map to TRBD1. The V gene end was trimmed by 5 bases and the J gene end by 2 bases; junction bases not matched to a gene: 7. The CDR3 is made up of 15 amino acids. Germline V CDR1 and CDR2: SGHTA, FQGNSA. The DNA of the CDR3 is TGTGCCAGCAGCGCCCGGGACAGGACGCAAGAGACCCAGTACTTC. As protein: CASSARDRTQETQYF.

In its sample, this clone was seen once. The chain is built from TRBV4-2 and TRBJ1-3; 10 bases are shared with TRBD1. Germline V gene data show CDR1 as LGHNA and CDR2 as YNFKEQ. After removal of 4 bases from V and 4 bases from J, the junction contained 4 bases not matched to a gene. The CDR3 has 15 amino acids. The CDR3 coding sequence is TGTGCCAGCAGCCTGGACAGGGGGACGGGAAACACCATATATTTT. It is translated as CASSLDRGTGNTIYF.

This clone was seen only a few times. The rearrangement joins TRBV6-5 to TRBJ2-7, with 7 bases matching TRBD1. V was pared by 11 bases and J by 4 bases, with 11 bases of the junction left unmatched. CDR1 and CDR2 from the germline V gene are MNHEY and SVGAGI. This CDR3 region has 13 residues. The CDR3 coding sequence is TGTGCCGCGGCAGGGGGAGTCTTGTACGAGCAGTACTTC. Its translation: CAAAGGVLYEQYF.

This clone was observed once. The chain links TRBV6-5 to TRBJ1-3, with D uncertain. CDR3 size: 12 residues. Germline CDR1 and CDR2: MNHEY and SVGAGI. Trimming took off 2 bases at V and 4 bases at J, with 3 bases between the two ends. The CDR3 is CASSYGGNTIYF. CDR3 DNA sequence: TGTGCCAGCAGTTACGGCGGAAACACCATATATTTT.